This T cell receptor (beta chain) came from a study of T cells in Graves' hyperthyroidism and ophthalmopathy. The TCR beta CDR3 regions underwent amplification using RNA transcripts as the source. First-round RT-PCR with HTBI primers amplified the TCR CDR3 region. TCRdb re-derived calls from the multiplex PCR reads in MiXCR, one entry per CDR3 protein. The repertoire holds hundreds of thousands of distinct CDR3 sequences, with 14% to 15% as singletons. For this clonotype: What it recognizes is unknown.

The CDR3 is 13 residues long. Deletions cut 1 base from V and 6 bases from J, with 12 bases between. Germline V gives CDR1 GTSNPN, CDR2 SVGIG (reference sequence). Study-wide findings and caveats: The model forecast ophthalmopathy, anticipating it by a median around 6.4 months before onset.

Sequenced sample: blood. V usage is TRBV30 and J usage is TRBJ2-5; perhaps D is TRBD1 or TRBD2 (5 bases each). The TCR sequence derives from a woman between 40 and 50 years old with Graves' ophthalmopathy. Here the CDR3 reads CAWSESGSKTQYF. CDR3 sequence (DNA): TGTGCCTGGAGTGAATCAGGGAGCAAGACCCAGTACTTC.